In this sample, the clone carrying this T cell receptor beta chain turned up many times. The sample comes from a study of kidney transplant recipient with SARS-CoV-2 infection. TCRdb independently ran MiXCR on the reads; one entry per CDR3 protein. This table holds fewer than 250,000 distinct CDR3 sequences, more than 25% found once. The CDR3 runs to 17 residues. The germline V gene has CDR1 SGHVS and CDR2 FNYEAQ. V shed 5 bases and J shed 4 bases, with 23 bases lying between them. The clonotype was recovered from a male patient aged 25-45 years who had COVID-19 and was a kidney transplant recipient. Some T cells may have originated in the graft donor. V and J are TRBV7-6 and TRBJ1-2; no clear D gene. This specimen was a blood sample, taken at baseline and between days 110 and 120 from a kidney transplant recipient. CDR3 protein: CASSRFGESRKTYGYTF. For the CDR3, the DNA is TGTGCCAGCAGCAGGTTCGGTGAATCTCGAAAGACCTATGGCTACACCTTC.